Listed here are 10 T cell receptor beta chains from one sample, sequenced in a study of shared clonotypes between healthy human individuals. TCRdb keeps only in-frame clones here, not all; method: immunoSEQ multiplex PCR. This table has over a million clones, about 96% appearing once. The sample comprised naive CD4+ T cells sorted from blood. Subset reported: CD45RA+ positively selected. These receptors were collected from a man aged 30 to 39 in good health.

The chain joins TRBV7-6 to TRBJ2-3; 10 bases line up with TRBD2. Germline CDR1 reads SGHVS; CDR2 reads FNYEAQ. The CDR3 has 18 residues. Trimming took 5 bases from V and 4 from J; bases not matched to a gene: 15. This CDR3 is CASSPGGSLAGDPDTQYF. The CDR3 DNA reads TGTGCCAGCAGCCCCGGGGGGTCGCTAGCGGGAGACCCAGATACGCAGTATTTT.

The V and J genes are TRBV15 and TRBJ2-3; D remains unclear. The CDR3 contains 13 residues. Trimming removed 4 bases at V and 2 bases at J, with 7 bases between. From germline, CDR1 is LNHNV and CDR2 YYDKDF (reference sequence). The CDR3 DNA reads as TGTGCCACCAGCACCGCCCTCACAGATACGCAGTATTTT. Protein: CATSTALTDTQYF.

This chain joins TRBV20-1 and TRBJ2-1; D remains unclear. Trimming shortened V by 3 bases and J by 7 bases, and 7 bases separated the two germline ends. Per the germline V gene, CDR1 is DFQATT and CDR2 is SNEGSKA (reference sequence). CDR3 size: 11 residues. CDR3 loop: CSASFVNEQFF. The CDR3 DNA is TGCAGTGCTAGCTTCGTAAATGAGCAGTTCTTC.

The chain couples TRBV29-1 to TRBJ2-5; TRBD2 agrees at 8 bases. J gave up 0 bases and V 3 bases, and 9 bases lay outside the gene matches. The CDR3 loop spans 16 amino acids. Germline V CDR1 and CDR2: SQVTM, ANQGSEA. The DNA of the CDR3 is TGCAGCGTTGACGCCGTGACTAGCGATTACCAAGAGACCCAGTACTTC. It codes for CSVDAVTSDYQETQYF.

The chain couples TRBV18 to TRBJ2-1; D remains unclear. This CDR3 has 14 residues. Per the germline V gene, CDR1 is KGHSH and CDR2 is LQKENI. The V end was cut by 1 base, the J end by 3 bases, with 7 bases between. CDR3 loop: CASSPQGYYNEQFF. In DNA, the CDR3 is TGTGCCAGCTCACCACAGGGATACTACAATGAGCAGTTCTTC.

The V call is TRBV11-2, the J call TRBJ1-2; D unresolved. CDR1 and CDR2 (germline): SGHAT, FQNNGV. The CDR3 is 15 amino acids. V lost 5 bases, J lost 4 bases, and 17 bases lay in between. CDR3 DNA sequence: TGTGCCAGCAGCCCCCGGGGTCGGGGTACCTATGGCTACACCTTC. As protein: CASSPRGRGTYGYTF.

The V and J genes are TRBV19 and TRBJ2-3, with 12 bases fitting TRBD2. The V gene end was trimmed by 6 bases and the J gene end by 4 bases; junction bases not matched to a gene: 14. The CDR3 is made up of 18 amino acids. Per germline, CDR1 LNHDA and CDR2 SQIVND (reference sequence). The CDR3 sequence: CASSSGLAGLTIPDTQYF. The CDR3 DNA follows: TGTGCCAGTAGCTCCGGACTAGCGGGGCTAACAATTCCAGATACGCAGTATTTT.

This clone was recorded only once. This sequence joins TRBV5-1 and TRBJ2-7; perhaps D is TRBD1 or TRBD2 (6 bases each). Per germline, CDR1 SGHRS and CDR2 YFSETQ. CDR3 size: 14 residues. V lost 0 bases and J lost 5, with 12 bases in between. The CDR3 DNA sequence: TGCGCCAGCAGCTTGGCTAACAGGGAGGACGAGCAGTACTTC. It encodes CASSLANREDEQYF.

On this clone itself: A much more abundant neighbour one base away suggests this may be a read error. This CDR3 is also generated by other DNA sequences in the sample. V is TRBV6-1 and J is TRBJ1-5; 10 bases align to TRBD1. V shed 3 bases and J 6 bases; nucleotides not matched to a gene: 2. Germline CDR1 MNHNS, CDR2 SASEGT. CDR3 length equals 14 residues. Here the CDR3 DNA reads TGTGCCAGCAGTGAGACAGGGGGCGGTCAGCCCCAGCATTTT. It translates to CASSETGGGQPQHF.

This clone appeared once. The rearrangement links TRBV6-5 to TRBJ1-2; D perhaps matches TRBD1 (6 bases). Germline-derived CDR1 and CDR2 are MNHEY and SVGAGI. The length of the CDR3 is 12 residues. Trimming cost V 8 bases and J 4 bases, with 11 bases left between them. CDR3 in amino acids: CASGGQSYGYTF. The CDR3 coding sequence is TGTGCCAGCGGGGGGCAATCCTATGGCTACACCTTC.